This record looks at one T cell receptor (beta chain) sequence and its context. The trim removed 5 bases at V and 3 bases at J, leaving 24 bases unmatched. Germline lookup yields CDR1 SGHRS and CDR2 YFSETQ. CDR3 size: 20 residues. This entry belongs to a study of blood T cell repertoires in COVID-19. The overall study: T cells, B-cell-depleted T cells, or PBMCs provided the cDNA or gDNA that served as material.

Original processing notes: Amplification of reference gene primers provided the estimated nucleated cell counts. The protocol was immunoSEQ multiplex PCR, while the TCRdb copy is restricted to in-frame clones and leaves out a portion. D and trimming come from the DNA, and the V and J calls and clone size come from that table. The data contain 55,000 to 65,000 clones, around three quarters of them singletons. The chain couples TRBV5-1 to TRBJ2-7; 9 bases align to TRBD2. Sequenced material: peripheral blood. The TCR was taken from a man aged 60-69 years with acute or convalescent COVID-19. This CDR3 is CASSNPPLSAGGSLLYEQYF. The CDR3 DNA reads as TGCGCCAGCAGTAACCCCCCTCTTTCGGCGGGAGGGTCTCTCCTCTACGAGCAGTACTTC.